This TCR beta chain derives from a study of cytomegalovirus exposure and HLA in healthy donors. Study overall: Clustering assigned 81% of the approximately 400 genotyped donors to the Caucasian-associated ancestry cluster.

This CDR3 spans 17 amino acids. V trimming: 1 base; J trimming: 0 bases; junction bases outside the gene matches: 10. Germline values: CDR1 SGHDT, CDR2 YYEEEE. The PCR ran on 60 Vbeta and 13 Jbeta primers. Assay used: immunoSEQ multiplex PCR; TCRdb lists only in-frame clones, some missing. The data show 140,000 to 150,000 clones, roughly 80% seen once. Though probably carrying unrecorded immune exposures, donors were nominally healthy at sampling. The chain combines TRBV5-6 with TRBJ2-7; 7 positions match TRBD1. Sequenced: PBMCs. The origin of this receptor is a female donor in good health and CMV-seronegative. Here the CDR3 reads CASSLSRGRGISYEQYF. DNA for the CDR3: TGTGCCAGCAGCTTGAGCCGCGGCAGGGGGATCTCCTACGAGCAGTACTTC. The full variable domain, rest sourced from reference TRBV5-6 and TRBJ2-7, is DAGVTQSPTHLIKTRGQQVTLRCSPKSGHDTVSWYQQALGQGPQFIFQYYEEEERQRGNFPDRFSGHQFPNYSSELNVNALLLGDSALYLCASSLSRGRGISYEQYFGPGTRLTVT.